The subject of this entry is one TCR beta chain. The data originate from a study of metastatic and nonmetastatic thyroid tumors. Germline CDR1 reads SEHNR; CDR2 reads FQNEAQ (reference sequence). This CDR3 has 15 residues. Trimming removed 5 bases from V and 9 bases from J; junction bases left unmatched: 10. No patient had received any treatment before thyroid surgery. TCRdb re-analyzed the PCR reads through MiXCR. The profile shows tens of thousands of clones, roughly 20% of them singletons. This rearrangement joins TRBV7-9 to TRBJ1-6; 7 bases agree with TRBD1. The source material was blood. The clonotype was recovered from a female donor with papillary thyroid cancer or a benign thyroid nodule (not recorded which). Some clones in this sample may be carry-over from other donors' samples. CDR3 DNA: TGTGCCAGCAGCAAGGGACAGCGGACAAGTTCACCCCTCCACTTT. Its translation: CASSKGQRTSSPLHF.